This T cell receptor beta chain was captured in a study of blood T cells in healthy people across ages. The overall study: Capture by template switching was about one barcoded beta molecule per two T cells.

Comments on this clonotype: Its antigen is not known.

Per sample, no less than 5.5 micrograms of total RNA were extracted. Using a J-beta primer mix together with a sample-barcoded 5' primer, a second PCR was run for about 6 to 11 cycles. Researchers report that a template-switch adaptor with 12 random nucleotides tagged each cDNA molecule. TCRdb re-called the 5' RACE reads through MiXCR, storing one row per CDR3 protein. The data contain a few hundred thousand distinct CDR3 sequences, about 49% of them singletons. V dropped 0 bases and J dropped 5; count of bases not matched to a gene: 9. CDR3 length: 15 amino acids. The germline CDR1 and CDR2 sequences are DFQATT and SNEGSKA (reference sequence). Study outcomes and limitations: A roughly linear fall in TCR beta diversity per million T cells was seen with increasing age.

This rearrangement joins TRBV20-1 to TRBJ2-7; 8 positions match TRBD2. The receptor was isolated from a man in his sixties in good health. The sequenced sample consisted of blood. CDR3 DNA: TGCAGTGCTAGAGAGTCGGCGGGGGGCGGCCACGAGCAGTACTTC. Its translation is CSARESAGGGHEQYF.